Detailed here is one T cell receptor beta chain. The antigen is not known. This sample was taken from a study of T cells expressing NK-cell markers. Overall study findings and caveats: The CD3+CD56-NKG2C+ fraction was also led by these clonotypes in several donors. NKG2C+ dominant clonotype frequencies in six donors were roughly 1.0-7.5% of CD8+ T cells.

Scientists made TCR beta cDNA using 5'RACE template switching with UMIs. TCRdb reworked the 5' RACE reads into one entry per CDR3 protein, no DNA. The sample table sets out fewer than 400,000 distinct CDR3 sequences. Germline V gene data show CDR1 as SGHRS and CDR2 as YFSETQ. This CDR3 has 14 amino acids. This receptor was taken from a woman in her forties or fifties in good health. Sequencing used blood T cells: a sorted CD56 or NKG2C T cell subset, CD4+ or CD8+ T cells, or bulk PBMC T cells (not recorded which). The chain recombines TRBV5-1 with TRBJ2-5; TCRdb picks TRBD1, but there is no DNA to check that call. The CDR3: CASGPGGNQETQYF.